The T cell receptor beta chain described here comes from a study of immune cell composition in non-small cell lung cancer. Notes on the study in general: Roughly 75% of squamous and about 30% of adenocarcinoma cases had tumour-associated clones >0.5%. TIL tumour reactivity correlated with maximal tumour-associated clone frequency in adenocarcinoma.

Normal lung was sampled as far from the tumour as possible, at least 3 cm. CDR1 and CDR2 from the germline V gene are SNHLY and FYNNEI. The CDR3 sequence is 14 residues long. Between the trimmed V and J ends, which lost 6 bases and 8 bases, there was a span of 19 bases. Profiled with immunoSEQ multiplex PCR; TCRdb holds only in-frame clones, not every one. Of about 1,000 clones listed, less than 80% are singletons. Concerning this clone itself: The antigen remains unidentified.

The chain employs TRBV2 and TRBJ1-1, with D possibly TRBD1 on 5 matching bases. The clonotype was recovered from a human donor with non-small cell lung cancer. The sample consisted of non-adjacent lung tissue. The CDR3 spells CASSEPTGWTEAFF. The CDR3 DNA follows: TGTGCCAGCAGCGAACCTACCGGCTGGACAGAAGCTTTCTTT.